The 25 T cell receptor beta chains in this list originate from one sample, sequenced in a study of blood T cell repertoires in COVID-19. Assay: immunoSEQ multiplex PCR; the TCRdb copy retains only in-frame clones and omits some. The sample consists of 400,000 or so clones, around 90% of them appearing once. The sequencing sample was made of PBMCs or T cells enriched from blood (not recorded which). The receptors here all came from a woman in her 40s with acute COVID-19.

The V gene is TRBV2, the J gene TRBJ2-5, with unresolved D. The V end was cut by 7 bases, the J end by 1 base, with 16 bases between. Germline CDR1 and CDR2: SNHLY and FYNNEI. The CDR3 is 15 amino acids. The CDR3 spells CASNADKILQETQYF. CDR3 nucleotides: TGTGCCAGCAACGCCGACAAGATCCTCCAAGAGACCCAGTACTTC.

The gene calls are TRBV4-1 and TRBJ2-2; D perhaps matches TRBD2 (5 bases). Germline CDR1 reads MGHRA; CDR2 reads YSYEKL. The V end lost 7 bases, the J end lost 6 bases, and 12 bases lay between the germline ends. This CDR3 contains 13 residues. In DNA, the CDR3 is TGCGCCAGCAAATGGGGAGCGTCCGGGGAGCTGTTTTTT. Its protein is CASKWGASGELFF.

On this clone: Mismatch with germline at one junction end may stem from a read error. The chain carries TRBV25-1 and TRBJ1-1; possible D gene TRBD1, 6 bases. Germline V CDR1 and CDR2: MGHDK, SYGVNS. CDR3 length: 13 amino acids. CDR3 amino acids: CASSEYTGGPHNF. CDR3 bases: TGTGCCAGCAGTGAATATACTGGGGGCCCACACAACTTT.

This clone was picked up a small number of times. The chain carries TRBV7-2 and TRBJ1-5; 8 bases map to TRBD1. Trimming took 5 bases from V and 12 from J; bases not matched to a gene: 12. This CDR3 contains 14 residues. In germline, CDR1 is SGHTA, CDR2 FQGNSA. The CDR3 bases are TGTGCCAGCAGCCCCCGGACAGGGTCTGACATCCAGCATTTT. Residues: CASSPRTGSDIQHF.

Comments on this clone: This same CDR3 is encoded by further DNA sequences in the sample. The rearrangement links TRBV18 to TRBJ1-5; D uncertain. The CDR3 runs 13 residues. V was clipped by 2 bases and J by 4 bases, with 6 bases between them. Germline values: CDR1 KGHSH, CDR2 LQKENI. The CDR3 sequence is CASSPSGNQPQHF. The CDR3 DNA follows: TGTGCCAGCTCACCAAGCGGGAATCAGCCCCAGCATTTT.

This chain joins TRBV15 and TRBJ2-1, with TRBD2 matching 8 bases. The CDR3 length is 15 residues. V was clipped by 1 base and J by 10 bases; unmatched bases: 9. The germline CDR1 and CDR2 sequences are LNHNV and YYDKDF (reference sequence). The CDR3: CATSRGRAGENEQFF. Here the CDR3 DNA reads TGTGCCACCAGCAGAGGTCGAGCGGGGGAAAACGAGCAGTTCTTC. Combining the CDR3 with reference TRBV15 and TRBJ2-1 gives the whole variable domain DAMVIQNPRYQVTQFGKPVTLSCSQTLNHNVMYWYQQKSSQAPKLLFHYYDKDFNNEADTPDNFQSRRPNTSFCFLDIRSPGLGDTAMYLCATSRGRAGENEQFFGPGTRLTVL.

The chain couples TRBV29-1 to TRBJ1-1, with a weak D call TRBD1 (6 bases). V was shortened by 6 bases and J by 3 bases, with 14 bases between the two germline ends. The CDR3 totals 13 residues. The V gene's germline CDR1 is SQVTM and CDR2 ANQGSEA. CDR3 DNA sequence: TGCAGCGTCGACTACAGGGTTCACACTGAAGCTTTCTTT. Encoded protein: CSVDYRVHTEAFF.

A single count supports this clone. The rearrangement links TRBV15 to TRBJ1-2; 7 bases line up with TRBD1. Per the germline V gene, CDR1 is LNHNV and CDR2 is YYDKDF (reference sequence). Trimming took 1 base from V and 5 from J; bases not matched to a gene: 4. The CDR3 is made up of 14 amino acids. CDR3 protein: CATSRATGEYGYTF. The CDR3 region has the DNA TGTGCCACCAGCAGAGCCACAGGGGAATATGGCTACACCTTC.

CDR3 coding DNA: TGCGCCAGCAGCTACGACAGCGGGGAGCTGTTTTTT. Amino acid sequence: CASSYDSGELFF. The chain has TRBV5-1 and TRBJ2-2; the D gene is possibly TRBD1 (5 bases). The CDR3 loop spans 12 amino acids. V was shortened by 3 bases and J by 7 bases, with 7 bases between the two germline ends. CDR1 and CDR2 from the germline V gene are SGHRS and YFSETQ. Full variable domain (rest looked up from reference TRBV5-1 and TRBJ2-2): KAGVTQTPRYLIKTRGQQVTLSCSPISGHRSVSWYQQTPGQGLQFLFEYFSETQRNKGNFPGRFSGRQFSNSRSEMNVSTLELGDSALYLCASSYDSGELFFGEGSRLTVL.

CDR3 nucleotides: TGTGCCAGCAGTGAACACAGGGCTGGAAACACCATATATTTT. Amino acid sequence: CASSEHRAGNTIYF. The rearrangement uses TRBV2 and TRBJ1-3, with D possibly TRBD1 on 6 matching bases. The V gene's germline CDR1 is SNHLY and CDR2 FYNNEI. This CDR3 is 14 amino acids long. V was pared by 2 bases and J by 2 bases, with 7 bases between. Based on the CDR3 plus reference TRBV2 and TRBJ1-3, the full variable domain is EPEVTQTPSHQVTQMGQEVILRCVPISNHLYFYWYRQILGQKVEFLVSFYNNEISEKSEIFDDQFSVERPDGSNFTLKIRSTKLEDSAMYFCASSEHRAGNTIYFGEGSWLTVV.

The chain has TRBV3-1 (or the pseudogene TRBV3-2) and TRBJ1-4; 8 bases agree with TRBD1. The CDR3 is 16 amino acids. The V and J ends lost 0 bases and 7 bases, in that order; junction bases with no gene match: 7. Germline V lookup: CDR1 LGHDT, CDR2 YNNKEL (reference sequence). The CDR3 sequence: CASSQDYGTGAEKLFF. CDR3 sequence (DNA): TGTGCCAGCAGCCAAGATTATGGGACAGGCGCTGAAAAACTGTTTTTT.

J is TRBJ2-7 and V is TRBV30; D not resolved. Germline lookup yields CDR1 GTSNPN and CDR2 SVGIG (reference sequence). The CDR3 runs to 11 residues. Trimming left V 2 bases short and J 3 bases short, with 5 bases between. The CDR3 reads CAWSNNYEQYF. The CDR3 nucleotides are TGTGCCTGGAGTAACAACTACGAGCAGTACTTC.

Here the CDR3 reads CASSLLGQGAGGYTF. DNA of the CDR3: TGTGCCAGCAGCTTATTGGGACAGGGGGCAGGTGGCTACACCTTC. V and J are TRBV7-9 and TRBJ1-2; TRBD1 matches 12 bases. Germline CDR1 and CDR2: SEHNR and FQNEAQ (reference sequence). The CDR3 loop spans 15 amino acids. V trimming: 2 bases; J trimming: 7 bases; junction bases outside the gene matches: 5.

The rearrangement links TRBV14 to TRBJ2-5; no clear D. This CDR3 spans 12 amino acids. The germline V gene has CDR1 SGHDN and CDR2 FVKESK. V was shortened by 1 base and J by 7 bases, with 7 bases between the two germline ends. DNA for the CDR3: TGTGCCAGCAGCCAAGCTCTAGGGACCCAGTACTTC. Protein: CASSQALGTQYF.

This clone was detected once. This chain joins TRBV6-2 or TRBV6-3 and TRBJ1-5; weak D call: TRBD1 (6 bases). Germline lookup yields CDR1 MNHEY and CDR2 SVGEGT. The V gene lost 4 bases and the J gene lost 1 base, with 14 bases spanning the gap. The CDR3 contains 16 residues. The CDR3 DNA follows: TGTGCCAGCAGTTTATCCGGGACATGGAGCAATCAGCCCCAGCATTTT. Translation: CASSLSGTWSNQPQHF.

The V gene is TRBV14, the J gene TRBJ1-2; TRBD1 aligns across 7 bases. V was pared by 4 bases and J by 7 bases, with 6 bases of the junction left unmatched. Germline CDR1 is SGHDN and CDR2 is FVKESK. The CDR3 loop spans 13 amino acids. The CDR3 is CASSPDRKGGYTF. The CDR3 coding sequence is TGTGCCAGCAGCCCGGACAGGAAAGGTGGCTACACCTTC. Full variable domain (remainder filled in from reference TRBV14 and TRBJ1-2): EAGVTQFPSHSVIEKGQTVTLRCDPISGHDNLYWYRRVMGKEIKFLLHFVKESKQDESGMPNNRFLAERTGGTYSTLKVQPAELEDSGVYFCASSPDRKGGYTFGSGTRLTVV.

J is TRBJ2-2 and V is TRBV19; no clear D gene. Per germline, CDR1 LNHDA and CDR2 SQIVND (reference sequence). V was pared by 10 bases and J by 1 base, with 13 bases between. The CDR3 runs 14 residues. The CDR3 DNA reads TGTGCCACTACGGTAGAAAAGAACACCGGGGAGCTGTTTTTT. It translates to CATTVEKNTGELFF. The whole variable domain, remainder taken from reference TRBV19 and TRBJ2-2, is DGGITQSPKYLFRKEGQNVTLSCEQNLNHDAMYWYRQDPGQGLRLIYYSQIVNDFQKGDIAEGYSVSREKKESFPLTVTSAQKNPTAFYLCATTVEKNTGELFFGEGSRLTVL.

This chain connects TRBV7-9 to TRBJ2-7, with D tentatively TRBD1 (6 bases). Trimming stripped 4 bases from V and 5 bases from J, with 9 bases between. CDR3 length equals 12 residues. Germline CDR1 reads SEHNR; CDR2 reads FQNEAQ (reference sequence). CDR3 sequence: CASSSQGHEQYF. CDR3 coding DNA: TGTGCCAGCAGCTCACAGGGCCACGAGCAGTACTTC.

The J gene is TRBJ2-7, the V gene TRBV7-6, with unresolved D. CDR3 length equals 14 residues. Trimming removed 1 base from V and 0 bases from J, with 7 bases in between. Germline loops: CDR1 SGHVS, CDR2 FNYEAQ. CDR3 loop: CASSLDGSSYEQYF. The CDR3 bases are TGTGCCAGCAGCTTAGATGGCAGCTCCTACGAGCAGTACTTC.

This clone was counted only a few times. V is TRBV3-1 (or the pseudogene TRBV3-2) and J is TRBJ1-4, with D tentatively TRBD1 (5 bases). This CDR3 has 14 amino acids. Germline CDR1 reads LGHDT; CDR2 reads YNNKEL (reference sequence). The V and J ends lost 6 bases and 10 bases respectively, with 18 bases between them. DNA for the CDR3: TGTGCCAGCAGTCCGGGGGGGGATTTGGGAAAACTGTTTTTT. It encodes CASSPGGDLGKLFF.

V is TRBV12-1 and J is TRBJ2-2; the table's D gene call, TRBD1, was not cross checked with the DNA. TRBV12-1 is an annotated pseudogene. CDR3 size: 17 residues. The CDR3: CASSSLPNQANTGELFF. In DNA, the CDR3 is TGTGCCAGCAGCTCCCTTCCTAACCAGGCGAACACCGGGGAGCTGTTTTTT.

The V gene is TRBV6-5, the J gene TRBJ2-1; 7 bases agree with TRBD1. V gave up 7 bases and J gave up 7 bases; unmatched junction bases: 7. Germline loops: CDR1 MNHEY, CDR2 SVGAGI. CDR3 length: 13 amino acids. CDR3 in DNA: TGTGCCAGCAAGAAGGGGGCAGGGAATGAGCAGTTCTTC. Amino acids: CASKKGAGNEQFF.

The chain carries TRBV2 and TRBJ1-4, with TRBD1 matching 10 bases. The CDR3 is made up of 16 amino acids. The junction had 7 bases not matched to a gene; V was cut back by 2 bases and J by 7 bases. Per germline, CDR1 SNHLY and CDR2 FYNNEI. CDR3 sequence reads: CASSETDRGVSEKLFF. CDR3 sequence (DNA): TGTGCCAGCAGTGAAACGGACAGGGGGGTTAGTGAAAAACTGTTTTTT.

The chain carries TRBV5-1 and TRBJ2-1; a possible D gene is TRBD2 (7 bases). Trimming removed 6 bases at V and 4 bases at J, with 14 bases between. The CDR3 length is 14 residues. Germline values: CDR1 SGHRS, CDR2 YFSETQ. This chain's CDR3 is CASTPRGGYNEQFF. As DNA, the CDR3 is TGCGCCAGCACCCCTAGGGGGGGATACAATGAGCAGTTCTTC.

This sequence joins TRBV5-1 and TRBJ2-2; TRBD2 aligns across 7 bases. This CDR3 is 16 amino acids long. Germline assignment: CDR1 SGHRS and CDR2 YFSETQ. V lost 0 bases and J lost 4; bases outside the gene matches: 6. The CDR3 bases are TGCGCCAGCAGCTTGGCCGTCCCTAGCGGCACCGGGGAGCTGTTTTTT. This translates into CASSLAVPSGTGELFF.